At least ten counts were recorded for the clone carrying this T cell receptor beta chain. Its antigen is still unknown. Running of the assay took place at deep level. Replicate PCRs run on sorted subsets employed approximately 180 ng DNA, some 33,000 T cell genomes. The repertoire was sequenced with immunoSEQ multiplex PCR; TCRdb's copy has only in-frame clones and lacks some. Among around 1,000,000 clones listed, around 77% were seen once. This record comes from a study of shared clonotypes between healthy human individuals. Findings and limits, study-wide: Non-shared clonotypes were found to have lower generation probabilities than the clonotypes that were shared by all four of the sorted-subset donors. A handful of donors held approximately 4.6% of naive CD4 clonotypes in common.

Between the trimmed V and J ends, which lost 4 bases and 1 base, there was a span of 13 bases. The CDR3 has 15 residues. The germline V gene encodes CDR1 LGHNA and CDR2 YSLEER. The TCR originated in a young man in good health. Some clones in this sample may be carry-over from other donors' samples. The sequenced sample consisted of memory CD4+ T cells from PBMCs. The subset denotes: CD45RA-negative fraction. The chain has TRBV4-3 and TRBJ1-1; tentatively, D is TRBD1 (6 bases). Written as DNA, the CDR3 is TGCGCCAGCAGCCGCCGGGGGGGCGGGAACACTGAAGCTTTCTTT. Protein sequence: CASSRRGGGNTEAFF.